This T cell receptor (beta chain) comes out of a study of shared clonotypes between healthy human individuals. A word on this clone: Distinct nucleotide sequences in the sample also encode this CDR3.

Between the trimmed V and J ends, which lost 5 bases and 6 bases, there was a span of 10 bases. This CDR3 has 13 residues. The germline gives CDR1 SGHTA, CDR2 FQGTGA. Sequencing was performed with immunoSEQ multiplex PCR; in TCRdb, only in-frame clones are kept and a portion is missing. The sample yields millions of clones, over 85% seen once. Sequencing was performed on naive CD4+ T cells from PBMCs. The subset was: CD45RA+ positively selected. The chain recombines TRBV7-3 with TRBJ2-2; no definite D call. The clonotype originates from a man in his late teens or twenties in good health. Some clones in this sample may be carry-over from other donors' samples. In nucleotides, the CDR3 is TGTGCCAGCAGCCCGTCCCGGGCCGGGGAGCTGTTTTTT. It yields the protein CASSPSRAGELFF.